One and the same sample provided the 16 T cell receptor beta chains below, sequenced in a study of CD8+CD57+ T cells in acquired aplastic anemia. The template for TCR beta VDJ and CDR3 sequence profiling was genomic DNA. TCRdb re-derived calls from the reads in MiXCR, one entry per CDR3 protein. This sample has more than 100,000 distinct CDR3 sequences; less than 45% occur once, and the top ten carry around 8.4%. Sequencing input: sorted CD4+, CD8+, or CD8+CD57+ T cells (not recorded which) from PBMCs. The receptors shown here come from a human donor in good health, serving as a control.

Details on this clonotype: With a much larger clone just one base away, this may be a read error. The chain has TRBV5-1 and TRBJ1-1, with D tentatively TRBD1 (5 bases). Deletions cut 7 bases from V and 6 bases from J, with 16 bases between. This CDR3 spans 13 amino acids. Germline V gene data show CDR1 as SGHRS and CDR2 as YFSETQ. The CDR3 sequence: CASGPVGTSEAFF. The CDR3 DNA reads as TGCGCCAGCGGCCCGGTCGGGACCTCTGAAGCTTTCTTT.

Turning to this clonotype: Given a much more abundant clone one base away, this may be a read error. CDR3 DNA: TGTGCCAGCAGTTACCCTCGACAGGGGGCGAGTGAAAAACTGGTTTTT. This gives the protein CASSYPRQGASEKLVF. The rearrangement joins TRBV6-5 to TRBJ1-4, with TRBD1 matching over 10 bases. CDR3 size: 16 residues. Germline values: CDR1 MNHEY, CDR2 SVGAGI.

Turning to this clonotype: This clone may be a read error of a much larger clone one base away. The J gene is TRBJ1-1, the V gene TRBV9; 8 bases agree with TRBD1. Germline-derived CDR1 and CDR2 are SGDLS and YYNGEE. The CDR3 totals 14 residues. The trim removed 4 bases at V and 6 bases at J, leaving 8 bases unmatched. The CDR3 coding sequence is TGTGCCAGCAGCCCCCGGACAGGGACCTCTGAAGCTTTCTTT. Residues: CASSPRTGTSEAFF.

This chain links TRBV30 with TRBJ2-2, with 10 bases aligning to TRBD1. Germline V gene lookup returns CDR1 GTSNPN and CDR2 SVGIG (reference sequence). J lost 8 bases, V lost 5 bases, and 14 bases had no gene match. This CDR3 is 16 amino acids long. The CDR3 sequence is CAWLPGQGNRLGELFF. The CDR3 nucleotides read TGTGCCTGGCTACCGGGACAGGGGAACAGGTTGGGGGAGCTGTTTTTT.

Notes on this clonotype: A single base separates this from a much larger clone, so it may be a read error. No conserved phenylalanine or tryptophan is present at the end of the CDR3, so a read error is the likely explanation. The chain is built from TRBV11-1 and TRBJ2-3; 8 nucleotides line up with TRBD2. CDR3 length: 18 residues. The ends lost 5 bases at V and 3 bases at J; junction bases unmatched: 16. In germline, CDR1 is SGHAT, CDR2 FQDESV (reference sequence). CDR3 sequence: CASSASLGAGVGTDTQYL. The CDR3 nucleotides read TGTGCCAGCAGCGCCTCCCTCGGAGCGGGAGTTGGGACAGATACGCAGTATCTT.

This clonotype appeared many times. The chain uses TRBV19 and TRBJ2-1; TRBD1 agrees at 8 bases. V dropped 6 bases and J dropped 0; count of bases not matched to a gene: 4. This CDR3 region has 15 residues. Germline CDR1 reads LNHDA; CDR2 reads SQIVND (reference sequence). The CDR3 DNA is TGTGCCAGTAGCCTTCAGGGGGCCTCCTACAATGAGCAGTTCTTC. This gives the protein CASSLQGASYNEQFF.

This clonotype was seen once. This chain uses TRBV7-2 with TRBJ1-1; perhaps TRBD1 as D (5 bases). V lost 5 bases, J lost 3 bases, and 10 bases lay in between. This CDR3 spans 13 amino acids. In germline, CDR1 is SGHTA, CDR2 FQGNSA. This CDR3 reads CASSAVRDTEAFF. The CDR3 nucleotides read TGTGCCAGCAGCGCCGTCAGGGACACTGAAGCTTTCTTT.

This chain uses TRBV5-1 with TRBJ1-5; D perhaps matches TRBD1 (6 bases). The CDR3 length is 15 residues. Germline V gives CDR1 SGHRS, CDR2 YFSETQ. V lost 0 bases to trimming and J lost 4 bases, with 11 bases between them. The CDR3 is CASSLGQAGNQPQHF. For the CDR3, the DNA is TGCGCCAGCAGCTTGGGACAGGCAGGAAATCAGCCCCAGCATTTT.

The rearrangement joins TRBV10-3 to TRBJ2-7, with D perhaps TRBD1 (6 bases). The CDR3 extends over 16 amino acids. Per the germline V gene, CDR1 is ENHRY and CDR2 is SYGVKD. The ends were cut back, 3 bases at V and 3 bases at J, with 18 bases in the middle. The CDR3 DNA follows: TGTGCCATCAGTGACCCGGAAAAGACAGGCCTCTACGAGCAGTACTTC. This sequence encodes CAISDPEKTGLYEQYF.

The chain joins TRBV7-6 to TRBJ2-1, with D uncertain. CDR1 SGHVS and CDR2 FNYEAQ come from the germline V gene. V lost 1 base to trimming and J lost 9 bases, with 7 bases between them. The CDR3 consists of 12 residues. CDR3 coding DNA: TGTGCCAGCAGCTTAGGGCAGACTGAGCAGTTCTTC. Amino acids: CASSLGQTEQFF. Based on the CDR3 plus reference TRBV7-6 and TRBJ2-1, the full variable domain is GAGVSQSPRYKVTKRGQDVALRCDPISGHVSLYWYRQALGQGPEFLTYFNYEAQQDKSGLPNDRFSAERPEGSISTLTIQRTEQRDSAMYRCASSLGQTEQFFGPGTRLTVL.

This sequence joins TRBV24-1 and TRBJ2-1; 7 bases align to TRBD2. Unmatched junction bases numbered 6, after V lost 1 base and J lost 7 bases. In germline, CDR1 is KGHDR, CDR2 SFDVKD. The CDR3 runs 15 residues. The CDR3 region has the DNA TGTGCCACCAGTGATTTTCGGGGGGTGGGTAATGAGCAGTTCTTC. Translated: CATSDFRGVGNEQFF.

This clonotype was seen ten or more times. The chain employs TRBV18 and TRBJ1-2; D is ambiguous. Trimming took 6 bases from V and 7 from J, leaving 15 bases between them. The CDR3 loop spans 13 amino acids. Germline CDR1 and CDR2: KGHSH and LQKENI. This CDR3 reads CASSTAIAGGYTF. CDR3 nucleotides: TGTGCCAGCTCGACGGCTATCGCGGGTGGCTACACCTTC. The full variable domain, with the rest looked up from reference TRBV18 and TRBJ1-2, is NAGVMQNPRHLVRRRGQEARLRCSPMKGHSHVYWYRQLPEEGLKFMVYLQKENIIDESGMPKERFSAEFPKEGPSILRIQQVVRGDSAAYFCASSTAIAGGYTFGSGTRLTVV.

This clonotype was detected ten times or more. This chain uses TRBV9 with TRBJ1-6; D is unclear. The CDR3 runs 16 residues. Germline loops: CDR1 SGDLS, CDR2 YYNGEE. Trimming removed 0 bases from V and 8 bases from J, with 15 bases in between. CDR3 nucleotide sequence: TGTGCCAGCAGCGTAGAGGAGGAGTTAGCAGATTCACCCCTCCACTTT. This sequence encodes CASSVEEELADSPLHF.

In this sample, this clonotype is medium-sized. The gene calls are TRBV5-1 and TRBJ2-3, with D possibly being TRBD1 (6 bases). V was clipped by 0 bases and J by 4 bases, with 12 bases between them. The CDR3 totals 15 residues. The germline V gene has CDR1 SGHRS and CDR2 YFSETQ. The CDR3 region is CASSLGGLLADTQYF. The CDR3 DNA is TGCGCCAGCAGCTTGGGGGGGCTGTTGGCAGATACGCAGTATTTT.

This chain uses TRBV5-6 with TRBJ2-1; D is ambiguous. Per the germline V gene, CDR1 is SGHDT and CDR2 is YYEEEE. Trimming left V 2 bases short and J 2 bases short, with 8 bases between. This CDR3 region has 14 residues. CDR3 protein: CASSLDSPYNEQFF. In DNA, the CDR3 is TGTGCCAGCAGCTTAGACTCTCCCTACAATGAGCAGTTCTTC.

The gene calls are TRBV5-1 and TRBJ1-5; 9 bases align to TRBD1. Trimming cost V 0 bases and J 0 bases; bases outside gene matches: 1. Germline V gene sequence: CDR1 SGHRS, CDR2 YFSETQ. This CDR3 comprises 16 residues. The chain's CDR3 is CASSLGDRVSNQPQHF. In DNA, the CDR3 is TGCGCCAGCAGCTTGGGGGACAGGGTTAGCAATCAGCCCCAGCATTTT.